This T cell receptor beta chain was documented in a study of low-dose radiotherapy and immunotherapy resistance in tumors. As for time point: before trial treatment. Alpha and beta chains were covered, as first-strand cDNA relied on TRAV- and TRBV-specific primers. The authors ran around 20 PCR cycles to amplify TCRs with a constant-region primer and V-primer adapter. TCRdb recomputed calls from the reads with MiXCR, one row per CDR3 protein. In the table there are tens of thousands of distinct CDR3 sequences, roughly a sixth of which are singletons. Per germline, CDR1 MNHEY and CDR2 SVGAGI. CDR3 length: 15 residues. About this clonotype itself: Only one base separates this from a far larger clonotype, so it likely reflects a read error.

This specimen consisted of PBMCs, obtained before treatment. The chain couples TRBV6-5 to TRBJ1-1; D not resolved. The sequence was obtained from a male donor with prostate cancer. CDR3 residues: CARSTWGDLGSEAFF. CDR3 in DNA: TGTGCCCGCAGTACCTGGGGAGACCTCGGATCTGAAGCTTTCTTT.